Below, 3 T cell receptor beta chains from the same sample are listed, as sequenced in a study of blood T cell repertoires in COVID-19. Measured with immunoSEQ multiplex PCR; TCRdb has only the in-frame clones, and not every one. Among some 100,000 clones listed, approximately 86% were seen once. What was sequenced was PBMCs or T cells enriched from blood (not recorded which). These receptors were taken from a woman in her forties or fifties who had recovered from COVID-19.

This rearrangement joins TRBV4-2 to TRBJ2-7; perhaps TRBD2 as D (5 bases). The V end lost 4 bases, the J end lost 3 bases, and 16 bases lay between the germline ends. CDR1 LGHNA and CDR2 YNFKEQ come from the germline V gene. The CDR3 runs to 15 residues. CDR3 in DNA: TGTGCCAGCAGCCCGATCGGATTAGGGAGCTACGAGCAGTACTTC. Translation gives CASSPIGLGSYEQYF.

The gene calls are TRBV28 and TRBJ2-7, with 12 bases matching TRBD2. The J segment lost 7 bases and the V segment lost 7 bases, leaving 20 bases of the junction unmatched. Germline assignment: CDR1 MDHEN and CDR2 SYDVKM. The CDR3 spans 18 residues. The CDR3 spells CASTGQPSGTSGWKEQYF. The CDR3 nucleotides are TGTGCCAGCACGGGACAGCCGTCCGGGACTAGCGGGTGGAAGGAGCAGTACTTC.

The rearrangement links TRBV3-1 (or the pseudogene TRBV3-2) to TRBJ2-5; 9 bases agree with TRBD2. J lost 5 bases, V lost 4 bases, and 11 bases had no gene match. CDR3 length: 16 amino acids. Germline loops: CDR1 LGHDT, CDR2 YNNKEL (reference sequence). The CDR3 is CASSPTLAGGAETQYF. The CDR3 DNA reads TGTGCCAGCAGCCCAACCCTTGCGGGAGGGGCTGAGACCCAGTACTTC.